The rows below give T cell receptor beta chains drawn from one sample of a study of T cells after yellow fever vaccination. MiXCR was run by TCRdb on the 5' RACE reads, yielding one entry per CDR3 protein. The sample holds 400,000 or so distinct CDR3 sequences; 18% are singletons and the top ten take 18%. Specimen: PBMCs, collected before the yellow fever booster vaccination. Every receptor here comes from a man in his late teens or twenties who received the YFV17D yellow fever vaccine. The CDR3 runs from the conserved cysteine through the conserved F or W. Fields, in order: clone size, CDR3 length, D gene, J gene, V gene, CDR3 protein, CDR3 DNA. The D gene is left open where the match is weak. Not all rows give a size; the values are once, few, many and, for expanded clones, a class.

clone_size: few
cdr3_length: 16
d_call: TRBD1
j_call: TRBJ1-2
v_call: TRBV4-3
cdr3_aa: CASSQEWGQGVHGYTF
cdr3_nt: TGCGCCAGCAGCCAAGAGTGGGGACAGGGGGTCCATGGCTACACCTTC

clone_size: -
cdr3_length: 15
d_call: TRBD1
j_call: TRBJ2-7
v_call: TRBV6-6
cdr3_aa: CASTPHRDRAGEQYF
cdr3_nt: TGTGCCAGCACTCCCCACCGGGACAGGGCCGGCGAGCAGTACTTC

clone_size: -
cdr3_length: 18
d_call: TRBD1
j_call: TRBJ2-6
v_call: TRBV12-3/TRBV12-4
cdr3_aa: CASSLARDRVPGANVLTF
cdr3_nt: TGTGCCAGCAGTTTAGCGCGAGACAGGGTACCCGGGGCCAACGTCCTGACTTTC

clone_size: few
cdr3_length: 13
d_call: -
j_call: TRBJ1-1
v_call: TRBV12-3/TRBV12-4
cdr3_aa: CASKLTGSTEAFF
cdr3_nt: TGTGCCAGCAAGTTAACAGGGTCCACTGAAGCTTTCTTT

clone_size: -
cdr3_length: 12
d_call: TRBD1
j_call: TRBJ2-5
v_call: TRBV7-9
cdr3_aa: CASLGQGKTQYF
cdr3_nt: TGTGCCAGCCTCGGACAGGGGAAGACCCAGTACTTC

clone_size: few
cdr3_length: 15
d_call: -
j_call: TRBJ2-2
v_call: TRBV4-1
cdr3_aa: CASSQGGSITGELFF
cdr3_nt: TGCGCCAGCAGCCAAGGGGGATCGATTACCGGGGAGCTGTTTTTT

clone_size: -
cdr3_length: 17
d_call: TRBD1
j_call: TRBJ2-3
v_call: TRBV4-1
cdr3_aa: CASSQVHRGRSEDTQYF
cdr3_nt: TGCGCCAGCAGCCAGGTTCACAGGGGACGGTCGGAAGATACGCAGTATTTT

clone_size: -
cdr3_length: 15
d_call: -
j_call: TRBJ1-2
v_call: TRBV6-5
cdr3_aa: CASSYSGEGGGGYTF
cdr3_nt: TGTGCCAGCAGTTACTCGGGAGAGGGGGGAGGCGGCTACACCTTC

clone_size: -
cdr3_length: 16
d_call: TRBD2
j_call: TRBJ2-5
v_call: TRBV6-5
cdr3_aa: CASSRLAGGSPETQYF
cdr3_nt: TGTGCCAGCAGCCGACTAGCGGGGGGGTCGCCGGAGACCCAGTACTTC

clone_size: few
cdr3_length: 14
d_call: -
j_call: TRBJ2-4
v_call: TRBV20-1
cdr3_aa: CSAPRTDGQNIQYF
cdr3_nt: TGCAGTGCCCCCCGGACAGACGGGCAAAACATTCAGTACTTC

clone_size: few
cdr3_length: 13
d_call: -
j_call: TRBJ1-2
v_call: TRBV12-3/TRBV12-4
cdr3_aa: CASSSREDGGYTF
cdr3_nt: TGTGCCAGCAGTTCTAGGGAAGATGGTGGCTACACCTTC

clone_size: -
cdr3_length: 16
d_call: TRBD2
j_call: TRBJ2-3
v_call: TRBV7-9
cdr3_aa: CASSNLRAGGLDTQYF
cdr3_nt: TGTGCCAGCAGCAACCTCAGAGCGGGGGGGTTAGATACGCAGTATTTT

clone_size: -
cdr3_length: 14
d_call: -
j_call: TRBJ2-1
v_call: TRBV7-9
cdr3_aa: CASSRVANYNEQFF
cdr3_nt: TGTGCCAGCAGCCGGGTAGCGAACTACAATGAGCAGTTCTTC

clone_size: few
cdr3_length: 14
d_call: TRBD1
j_call: TRBJ1-2
v_call: TRBV7-2
cdr3_aa: CASSLGGQGRGYTF
cdr3_nt: TGTGCCAGCAGCTTAGGAGGACAGGGGAGAGGCTACACCTTC

clone_size: few
cdr3_length: 12
d_call: -
j_call: TRBJ2-1
v_call: TRBV20-1
cdr3_aa: CSVGVGGFEQFF
cdr3_nt: TGCAGTGTTGGCGTGGGGGGATTTGAGCAGTTCTTC

clone_size: -
cdr3_length: 15
d_call: TRBD2
j_call: TRBJ2-1
v_call: TRBV11-3
cdr3_aa: CASSLVAAGASGQFF
cdr3_nt: TGTGCCAGCAGCTTAGTGGCAGCGGGGGCGTCCGGGCAGTTCTTC

clone_size: -
cdr3_length: 14
d_call: TRBD2
j_call: TRBJ2-7
v_call: TRBV20-1
cdr3_aa: CSAGPGTTFSEQYF
cdr3_nt: TGCAGTGCGGGACCCGGGACTACCTTCTCCGAGCAGTACTTC